This T cell receptor beta chain is from a study of blood T cell repertoires in COVID-19. Study in general: COVID-19 samples from acute and convalescent phases originated in the United States, Italy and Spain. In each case, the material was cDNA or gDNA derived from T cells, B-cell-depleted T cells, or PBMCs.

The CDR3 loop spans 17 amino acids. CDR1 and CDR2 (germline): SGHVS, FNYEAQ. V lost 5 bases, J lost 1 base, and 19 bases lay in between. Cohorts were assigned according to the clinical history that participants reported. Original processing methods: Reference gene primers were amplified, and this amplification served to estimate nucleated cell counts. Produced via immunoSEQ multiplex PCR; TCRdb's table is partial and in-frame only. That table supplies the V and J calls and clone size; D and trimming were determined from the DNA. The sample lists roughly 230,000 clones; approximately 84% were seen once.

The V call is TRBV7-6, the J call TRBJ2-3, with TRBD2 as a possible D gene (5 bases). Sequencing was done on a sample of PBMCs or T cells enriched from blood (not recorded which). This clonotype originated in a woman aged 45-60 years who had been exposed to COVID-19. The CDR3 DNA sequence: TGTGCCAGCAGCCCCCGAGGTCCGGGGAGCGGCACAGATACGCAGTATTTT. Translating gives CASSPRGPGSGTDTQYF.